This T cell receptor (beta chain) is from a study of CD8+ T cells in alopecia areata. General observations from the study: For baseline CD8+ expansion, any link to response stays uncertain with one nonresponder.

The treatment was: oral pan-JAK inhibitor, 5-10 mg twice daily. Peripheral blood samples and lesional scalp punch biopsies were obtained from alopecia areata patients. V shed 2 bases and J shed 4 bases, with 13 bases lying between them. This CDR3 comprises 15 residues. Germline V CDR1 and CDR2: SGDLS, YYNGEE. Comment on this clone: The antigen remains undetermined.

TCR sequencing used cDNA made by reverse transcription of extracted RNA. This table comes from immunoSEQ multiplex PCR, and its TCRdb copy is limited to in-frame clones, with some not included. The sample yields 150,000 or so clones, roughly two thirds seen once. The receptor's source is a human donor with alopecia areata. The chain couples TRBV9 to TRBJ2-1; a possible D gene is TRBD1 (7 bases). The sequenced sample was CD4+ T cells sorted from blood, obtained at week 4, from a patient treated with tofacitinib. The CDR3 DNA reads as TGTGCCAGCAGCGTCGACAGGGCGGGGTACAATGAGCAGTTCTTC. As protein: CASSVDRAGYNEQFF.